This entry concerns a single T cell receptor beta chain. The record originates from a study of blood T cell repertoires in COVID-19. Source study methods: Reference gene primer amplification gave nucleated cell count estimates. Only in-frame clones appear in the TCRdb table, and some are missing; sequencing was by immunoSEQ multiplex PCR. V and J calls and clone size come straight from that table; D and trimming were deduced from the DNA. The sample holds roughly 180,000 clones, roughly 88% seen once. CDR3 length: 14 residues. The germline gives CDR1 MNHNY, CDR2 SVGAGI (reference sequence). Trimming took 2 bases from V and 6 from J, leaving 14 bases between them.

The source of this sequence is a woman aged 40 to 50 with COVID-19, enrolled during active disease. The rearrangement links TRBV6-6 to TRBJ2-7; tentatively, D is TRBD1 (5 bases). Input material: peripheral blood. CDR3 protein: CASSYHQGGAEQYF. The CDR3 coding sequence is TGTGCCAGCAGTTACCACCAGGGTGGGGCCGAGCAGTACTTC.